One T cell receptor beta chain is described in this entry. There is no known antigen for this receptor. There are no base qualities to consult, and no much larger clone falls within one base. One collaborating source in Seattle enrolled patients while the patients were actively infected and followed the patients over time throughout the course of disease. The collaborating institutions used their own protocols to collect whole blood in K2EDTA tubes. For TCRbeta analysis, collaborators shipped samples as frozen whole blood, isolated PBMCs, or DNA extracted from either of those sample types. This entry comes from a study of blood T cell repertoires in COVID-19 (TCRdb year 2020). Notes on the research overall: Samples from collaborators originated in the United States, Italy and Spain and spanned both the acute and convalescent phases of COVID-19. The prospective study material was composed of cDNA or gDNA derived from T cells, B-cell-depleted T cells, or PBMCs. Deeply sampled blood TCRbeta repertoires from subjects exposed to, actively infected with, or recovered from COVID-19 were included in the dataset. A freely available public database, intended as a resource for researchers studying the immune response to SARS-CoV-2, is where the repertoires were released. Samples came from the ongoing ImmuneRACE study (first 160 participants) plus 1,254 subjects from 6 global collaborators. A de-identified subject ID, COVID-19 status, age in years and sex were almost always included in the sample metadata. HLA class I and class II types, where available, came from metadata supplied by the sample provider rather than from assay-based typing.

The immunoSEQ Assay, a bias-controlled multiplex PCR, was used to amplify TCRbeta CDR3 regions from genomic DNA. Processing in the source paper ran as follows. The number of nucleated cells in each sample was estimated by amplification of reference gene primers within the assay. Sequence reads were collapsed and filtered to measure the absolute abundance of every unique TCRbeta CDR3 rearrangement. For each sample, productive Simpson clonality was calculated by taking the square root of Simpson's diversity index across productive rearrangements. TCRdb carries this immuneACCESS record with in-frame sequences only. Its versions omit some clonotypes, under half of them owing to an unresolved V gene in the studies checked, with the rest unexplained. The V and J calls and the clone size are those of that table, but D and trimming were determined from the DNA. For this sample there are 65,000 to 95,000 clones; just under 80% appear just once. Clones ranked in the top ten supply 35% to 40% of the sample.

General findings and caveats noted by the study authors: The amount of clinical and demographic metadata varied by source and participant and was provided uncurated.

The CDR3 runs 13 amino acids, cysteine and phenylalanine included. Just CDR3 DNA is preserved here, 39 bases in frame from base 1. Trimming costs V 0 bases and J 5 bases, and their ends lie 8 bases apart. Reading the germline V gene (reference sequence) gives CDR1 SGHNT and CDR2 YYREEE. The sequence is built from TRBV5-4 and TRBJ1-2; the D gene cannot be resolved reliably. Sequencing input: peripheral blood. This clonotype originated in a man between 60 and 75 years old with COVID-19, enrolled during active disease. Here the CDR3 is given as CASSLGELYGYTF. The DNA sequence is TGTGCCAGCAGCTTGGGGGAGCTTTATGGCTACACCTTC.